The 18 T cell receptor beta chains given below trace back to one sample, sequenced in a study of blood T cell repertoires in COVID-19. Sequenced by immunoSEQ multiplex PCR; TCRdb stores in-frame clones only, minus some. The sample has a few hundred thousand clones, roughly 85% seen once. The specimen was peripheral blood. These receptors all come from a human donor in a cohort sampled during active COVID-19.

This chain links TRBV6-1 with TRBJ1-3; D uncertain. Between the trimmed V and J ends, which lost 1 base and 0 bases, there was a span of 7 bases. Germline CDR1 reads MNHNS; CDR2 reads SASEGT. This CDR3 region has 15 residues. The CDR3 spells CASSEDGRSGNTIYF. In nucleotides, the CDR3 is TGTGCCAGCAGTGAAGACGGTCGCTCTGGAAACACCATATATTTT.

The rearrangement links TRBV5-5 to TRBJ1-1; the match to TRBD1 covers 9 bases. CDR1 is SGHKS and CDR2 is YYEKEE in the germline V gene (reference sequence). CDR3 size: 14 residues. Trimming at V came to 3 bases and at J to 3 bases, leaving 3 bases not matched to a gene. The CDR3 loop reads CASSWRDRDTEAFF. The CDR3 DNA is TGTGCCAGCAGCTGGAGGGACAGGGACACTGAAGCTTTCTTT.

For this clone: Other DNA sequences in this specimen translate into the identical CDR3. This chain joins TRBV12-3 or TRBV12-4 and TRBJ1-1, with D unresolved. Deletions cut 2 bases from V and 1 base from J, with 5 bases between. The CDR3 has 13 residues. CDR3 nucleotides: TGTGCCAGCAGTTTACGGGGGAACACTGAAGCTTTCTTT. Encoded protein: CASSLRGNTEAFF.

This chain connects TRBV5-6 to TRBJ2-2; D unclear. Germline CDR1 SGHDT, CDR2 YYEEEE. The CDR3 runs 12 residues. Trimming took 1 base from V and 7 from J, leaving 5 bases between them. CDR3 nucleotide sequence: TGTGCCAGCAGCTTGTCTTTCGGGGAGCTGTTTTTT. This gives the protein CASSLSFGELFF. Looking up the rest from reference TRBV5-6 and TRBJ2-2 gives the full variable domain: DAGVTQSPTHLIKTRGQQVTLRCSPKSGHDTVSWYQQALGQGPQFIFQYYEEEERQRGNFPDRFSGHQFPNYSSELNVNALLLGDSALYLCASSLSFGELFFGEGSRLTVL.

This sequence joins TRBV20-1 and TRBJ2-1, with D possibly matching TRBD2 (6 bases). CDR1 is DFQATT and CDR2 is SNEGSKA in the germline V gene (reference sequence). The CDR3 spans 13 residues. Trimming took 3 bases from V and 3 from J, leaving 9 bases between them. The CDR3 reads CSASGGIYNEQFF. CDR3 DNA: TGCAGTGCTAGTGGCGGGATCTACAATGAGCAGTTCTTC.

This chain links TRBV11-2 with TRBJ1-3; possibly TRBD1 for D (5 bases). Trimming took off 0 bases at V and 2 bases at J, with 20 bases between the two ends. This CDR3 region has 19 residues. Per germline, CDR1 SGHAT and CDR2 FQNNGV. CDR3 sequence reads: CASSLDSRRALPPGNTIYF. Here the CDR3 DNA reads TGTGCCAGCAGCTTAGATTCGCGCAGGGCATTACCGCCTGGAAACACCATATATTTT.

V and J are TRBV7-9 and TRBJ1-6; TRBD1 matches 8 bases. Per germline, CDR1 SEHNR and CDR2 FQNEAQ (reference sequence). There are 16 residues in the CDR3. J lost 7 bases, V lost 4 bases, and 9 bases had no gene match. The CDR3 loop reads CASSSVTGVPNSPLHF. The CDR3 coding sequence is TGTGCCAGCAGCTCTGTGACAGGGGTCCCCAATTCACCCCTCCACTTT.

The V call is TRBV28, the J call TRBJ1-5; D may be TRBD1 (5 bases). The CDR3 loop spans 13 amino acids. The germline gives CDR1 MDHEN, CDR2 SYDVKM. V dropped 3 bases and J dropped 7 bases, with 10 bases sitting between them. The CDR3 region has the DNA TGTGCCAGCAGTTTTGGCGGGGCCCAGCCCCAGCATTTT. This sequence encodes CASSFGGAQPQHF.

The V gene is TRBV29-1, the J gene TRBJ1-1; TRBD1 aligns across 7 bases. This CDR3 region has 14 residues. Germline-derived CDR1 and CDR2 are SQVTM and ANQGSEA. Unmatched junction bases numbered 5, after V lost 4 bases and J lost 0 bases. CDR3 in amino acids: CSVARDRMNTEAFF. In DNA, the CDR3 is TGCAGCGTTGCCCGGGACAGAATGAACACTGAAGCTTTCTTT.

This chain joins TRBV13 and TRBJ2-3; D gene uncertain. CDR3 length: 13 residues. CDR1 is PRHDT, CDR2 FYEKMQ, per germline (reference sequence). V was shortened by 1 base and J by 2 bases, with 4 bases between the two germline ends. CDR3 in amino acids: CASSLVSTDTQYF. In DNA form, the CDR3 reads TGTGCCAGCAGCTTAGTATCCACAGATACGCAGTATTTT. Looking up the rest from reference TRBV13 and TRBJ2-3 gives the full variable domain: AAGVIQSPRHLIKEKRETATLKCYPIPRHDTVYWYQQGPGQDPQFLISFYEKMQSDKGSIPDRFSAQQFSDYHSELNMSSLELGDSALYFCASSLVSTDTQYFGPGTRLTVL.

The V call is TRBV7-9, the J call TRBJ1-5; no firm D call. Trimming took 7 bases from V and 2 from J, leaving 9 bases between them. This CDR3 is 13 amino acids long. Germline assignment: CDR1 SEHNR and CDR2 FQNEAQ (reference sequence). CDR3 DNA: TGTGCCAGCACGCCCGGGGGCAATCAGCCCCAGCATTTT. Its translation is CASTPGGNQPQHF.

The V and J genes are TRBV3-1 (or the pseudogene TRBV3-2) and TRBJ1-4, with TRBD1 matching 9 bases. V was pared by 5 bases and J by 6 bases, with 4 bases of the junction left unmatched. CDR1 LGHDT and CDR2 YNNKEL come from the germline V gene (reference sequence). This CDR3 is built from 14 residues. In DNA form, the CDR3 reads TGTGCCAGCAGCTCCCGGGACAGGGATGAAAAACTGTTTTTT. This encodes CASSSRDRDEKLFF.

V is TRBV5-1 and J is TRBJ1-1; 7 bases are shared with TRBD1. This CDR3 is 16 amino acids long. The ends lost 0 bases at V and 0 bases at J; junction bases unmatched: 5. Germline V gene data show CDR1 as SGHRS and CDR2 as YFSETQ. The CDR3 coding sequence is TGCGCCAGCAGCTTGGCGGGGACAGTCATGAACACTGAAGCTTTCTTT. Protein product: CASSLAGTVMNTEAFF.

The rearrangement joins TRBV30 to TRBJ2-3, with TRBD2 matching over 7 bases. The CDR3 totals 14 residues. Per germline, CDR1 GTSNPN and CDR2 SVGIG (reference sequence). The J segment lost 1 base and the V segment lost 3 bases, leaving 4 bases of the junction unmatched. For the CDR3, the DNA is TGTGCCTGGAGAACCAGCGGGGGCACAGATACGCAGTATTTT. Encoded protein: CAWRTSGGTDTQYF.

In its sample, this clone was seen once. The chain couples TRBV5-1 to TRBJ1-1, with 7 nucleotides matching TRBD1. V lost 2 bases and J lost 5; bases outside the gene matches: 9. CDR3 length: 15 residues. CDR1 SGHRS and CDR2 YFSETQ come from the germline V gene. DNA for the CDR3: TGCGCCAGCAGCTTCGGGGGGGACAGTAATACTGAAGCTTTCTTT. It specifies CASSFGGDSNTEAFF.

This clone has a count of ten or more. The rearrangement uses TRBV7-8 and TRBJ2-7, with D possibly being TRBD1 (6 bases). The CDR3 sequence is 14 residues long. Germline lookup yields CDR1 SGHVS and CDR2 FQNEAQ. V was cut by 1 base and J by 1 base, with 8 bases left in between. CDR3 residues: CASSLEDRSYEQYF. The DNA for the CDR3 is TGTGCCAGCAGCTTAGAAGACAGGTCCTACGAGCAGTACTTC. Full variable domain (outside the CDR3, taken from reference TRBV7-8 and TRBJ2-7): GAGVSQSPRYKVAKRGQDVALRCDPISGHVSLFWYQQALGQGPEFLTYFQNEAQLDKSGLPSDRFFAERPEGSVSTLKIQRTQQEDSAVYLCASSLEDRSYEQYFGPGTRLTVT.

V and J are TRBV7-8 and TRBJ2-2, with TRBD1 matching 10 bases. The CDR3 is 17 amino acids. V trimming: 2 bases; J trimming: 4 bases; junction bases outside the gene matches: 7. Germline assignment: CDR1 SGHVS and CDR2 FQNEAQ. In DNA, the CDR3 is TGTGCCAGCAGCTTACCCGGGACAGGGGCACGCACCGGGGAGCTGTTTTTT. It is translated as CASSLPGTGARTGELFF.

The rearrangement uses TRBV27 and TRBJ1-1; 8 bases align to TRBD1. V shed 5 bases and J 0 bases; nucleotides not matched to a gene: 14. CDR1 and CDR2 from the germline V gene are MNHEY and SMNVEV (reference sequence). The CDR3 spans 18 residues. The CDR3 region has the DNA TGTGCCAGCAGTCCCCTGACAGGGGTATCCTACATGAACACTGAAGCTTTCTTT. Protein sequence: CASSPLTGVSYMNTEAFF.